This entry lists 15 T cell receptor beta chains sequenced from one sample in a study of blood T cell repertoires in COVID-19. Data came from immunoSEQ multiplex PCR; TCRdb stores just in-frame clones and leaves some out. In the table there are more than 200,000 clones, about nine tenths of which are singletons. The sample was PBMCs or T cells enriched from blood (not recorded which). The receptor set was obtained from a man aged 40-49 years who had recovered from COVID-19.

The sample holds one count of this clone. The chain has TRBV2 and TRBJ1-1; perhaps TRBD1 as D (5 bases). Germline V gene data show CDR1 as SNHLY and CDR2 as FYNNEI. The CDR3 totals 13 residues. Deletions cut 3 bases from V and 7 bases from J, with 12 bases between. CDR3 DNA sequence: TGTGCCAGCAGTGATGTGGGGCAGAATGAAGCTTTCTTT. It codes for CASSDVGQNEAFF.

The V gene is TRBV2, the J gene TRBJ1-2; no firm D call. V was clipped by 4 bases and J by 7 bases, with 16 bases between them. CDR1 SNHLY and CDR2 FYNNEI come from the germline V gene. The CDR3 contains 14 residues. CDR3 region: CASSVRINSGGYTF. The CDR3 nucleotides are TGTGCCAGCAGTGTACGCATCAACAGCGGTGGCTACACCTTC.

The chain combines TRBV7-9 with TRBJ2-2; 7 positions match TRBD2. The J segment lost 6 bases and the V segment lost 5 bases, leaving 9 bases of the junction unmatched. Per the germline V gene, CDR1 is SEHNR and CDR2 is FQNEAQ (reference sequence). The CDR3 sequence is 15 residues long. The CDR3 protein is CASSPWEGVPGELFF. The CDR3 region has the DNA TGTGCCAGCAGCCCCTGGGAGGGAGTCCCCGGGGAGCTGTTTTTT.

V gene TRBV29-1 combines with J gene TRBJ1-1; possibly TRBD1 for D (5 bases). The CDR3 covers 13 residues. From germline, CDR1 is SQVTM and CDR2 ANQGSEA. V lost 4 bases and J 0 bases, leaving 9 bases between the germline ends. This CDR3 is CSVVSDMNTEAFF. DNA of the CDR3: TGCAGCGTTGTCTCGGACATGAACACTGAAGCTTTCTTT.

The table lists this clone with a few counts. The chain has TRBV13 and TRBJ1-2; D is unresolved. This CDR3 is built from 16 residues. Germline-derived CDR1 and CDR2 are PRHDT and FYEKMQ (reference sequence). The germline V and J ends were trimmed by 1 base and 2 bases, with 14 bases remaining between them. This CDR3 is CASSLDLEVSNYGYTF. DNA for the CDR3: TGTGCCAGCAGCTTAGATTTAGAGGTTTCCAACTATGGCTACACCTTC.

This chain links TRBV30 with TRBJ1-1; tentatively, D is TRBD1 (5 bases). Between the trimmed V and J ends, which lost 0 bases and 5 bases, there was a span of 19 bases. From germline, CDR1 is GTSNPN and CDR2 SVGIG (reference sequence). The CDR3 runs 16 residues. The CDR3 region has the DNA TGTGCCTGGAGTGTCAAGGGGACTGTTATCAAGACTGAAGCTTTCTTT. As protein: CAWSVKGTVIKTEAFF.

The chain uses TRBV27 and TRBJ2-7; D is unresolved. Germline-derived CDR1 and CDR2 are MNHEY and SMNVEV (reference sequence). Trimming pared 5 bases from V and 4 bases from J, leaving 3 bases between. This CDR3 comprises 10 residues. CDR3: CASSPYEQYF. The CDR3 nucleotides are TGTGCCAGCAGTCCTTACGAGCAGTACTTC.

The chain couples TRBV4-1 to TRBJ2-3; 7 nucleotides match TRBD2. The CDR3 loop spans 17 amino acids. The V segment lost 4 bases and the J segment 6 bases; nucleotides outside the gene matches: 16. Germline CDR1 reads MGHRA; CDR2 reads YSYEKL. The CDR3 is CASSLGRTGSGPDTQYF. Written as DNA, the CDR3 is TGCGCCAGCAGCCTCGGGAGGACGGGTTCCGGCCCCGATACGCAGTATTTT.

The chain carries TRBV19 and TRBJ2-1, with D perhaps TRBD1 (6 bases). The V gene's germline CDR1 is LNHDA and CDR2 SQIVND (reference sequence). The CDR3 has 14 residues. Trimming cost V 1 base and J 4 bases, with 8 bases left between them. CDR3 nucleotides: TGTGCCAGTAGTATAGGAAGGGGGTACAATGAGCAGTTCTTC. Protein sequence: CASSIGRGYNEQFF.

This clone came up a few times. The chain carries TRBV5-5 and TRBJ1-2, with D perhaps TRBD1 (5 bases). With 2 bases removed from V and 1 base from J, the gap between germline ends came to 12 bases. Germline V lookup: CDR1 SGHKS, CDR2 YYEKEE (reference sequence). The CDR3 totals 15 residues. This chain's CDR3 is CASSFDPGLNYGYTF. The CDR3 DNA follows: TGTGCCAGCAGCTTCGACCCGGGACTTAACTATGGCTACACCTTC.

The chain recombines TRBV24-1 with TRBJ2-4; D may be TRBD1 (6 bases). Trimming pared 3 bases from V and 0 bases from J, leaving 14 bases between. The length of the CDR3 is 17 residues. Germline CDR1 is KGHDR and CDR2 is SFDVKD. The DNA of the CDR3 is TGTGCCACCAGTGATGGGGGACACGAACTAGCCAAAAACATTCAGTACTTC. It encodes CATSDGGHELAKNIQYF.

The rearrangement joins TRBV19 to TRBJ2-1; possibly TRBD2 for D (5 bases). Between the trimmed V and J ends, which lost 7 bases and 0 bases, there was a span of 16 bases. The germline V gene has CDR1 LNHDA and CDR2 SQIVND (reference sequence). The CDR3 totals 16 residues. The CDR3: CASTPDGLSSYNEQFF. The CDR3 DNA reads TGTGCCAGTACCCCAGACGGACTTAGCTCCTACAATGAGCAGTTCTTC.

This clone was recorded only once. V usage is TRBV5-4 and J usage is TRBJ2-7; 8 nucleotides align to TRBD2. The CDR3 is made up of 12 amino acids. V lost 3 bases, J lost 6 bases, and 2 bases stayed unmatched. The germline CDR1 and CDR2 sequences are SGHNT and YYREEE (reference sequence). The CDR3 bases are TGTGCCAGCAGCTGGCGGGGGGCCGAGCAGTACTTC. It is translated as CASSWRGAEQYF.

The rearrangement joins TRBV6-4 to TRBJ1-4; 9 bases map to TRBD1. CDR1 is MRHNA and CDR2 is SNTAGT in the germline V gene. V trimming: 3 bases; J trimming: 8 bases; junction bases outside the gene matches: 1. There are 13 residues in the CDR3. As DNA, the CDR3 is TGTGCCAGCAGTGAAGGACAGGGGGAAAAACTGTTTTTT. Amino acid sequence: CASSEGQGEKLFF.

The gene calls are TRBV7-2 and TRBJ2-5; 12 bases fit TRBD2. There are 17 residues in the CDR3. The junction had 7 bases not matched to a gene; V was cut back by 0 bases and J by 5 bases. From germline, CDR1 is SGHTA and CDR2 FQGNSA. The CDR3 sequence: CASSLATASGGAETQYF. The CDR3, as DNA: TGTGCCAGCAGCTTAGCGACGGCTAGCGGGGGGGCGGAGACCCAGTACTTC.